The next 19 T cell receptor beta chains were all read from a single sample in a study of cytomegalovirus exposure and HLA in healthy donors. It was with 60 Vbeta and 13 Jbeta primers that the PCR ran. Here immunoSEQ multiplex PCR was the method, and the copy in TCRdb shows in-frame clones only, minus some. The sample table includes 70,000 to 85,000 clones. The sequencing sample was made of PBMCs. These receptors all come from a female donor in good health and CMV-seropositive.

This chain links TRBV19 with TRBJ2-5; 9 bases align to TRBD1. The trim removed 1 base at V and 5 bases at J, leaving 2 bases unmatched. This CDR3 is built from 14 residues. Germline V CDR1 and CDR2: LNHDA, SQIVND (reference sequence). In nucleotides, the CDR3 is TGTGCCAGTAGTATAGGCGGACAGGGGGAGACCCAGTACTTC. Encoded protein: CASSIGGQGETQYF.

This rearrangement joins TRBV14 to TRBJ2-2; no reliable D call. Germline assignment: CDR1 SGHDN and CDR2 FVKESK. V was clipped by 1 base and J by 3 bases, with 6 bases between them. The CDR3 loop spans 14 amino acids. In DNA form, the CDR3 reads TGTGCCAGCAGCCAAGGTCGGTACACCGGGGAGCTGTTTTTT. This codes for CASSQGRYTGELFF.

The V call is TRBV4-3, the J call TRBJ2-3; TRBD1 might be the D (6 bases). V lost 2 bases, J lost 2 bases, and 14 bases lay in between. CDR3 size: 16 residues. In germline, CDR1 is LGHNA, CDR2 YSLEER. DNA for the CDR3: TGCGCCAGCAGCCAAAGGTGGGACACGAACACAGATACGCAGTATTTT. Translating gives CASSQRWDTNTDTQYF.

The CDR3 loop is CASSPDRYNQPQHF. The DNA of the CDR3 is TGTGCCAGCAGTCCTGACAGGTACAATCAGCCCCAGCATTTT. The rearrangement links TRBV28 to TRBJ1-5, with D possibly being TRBD1 (6 bases). V was cut by 5 bases and J by 3 bases, with 11 bases left in between. Germline CDR1 and CDR2: MDHEN and SYDVKM. This CDR3 has 14 amino acids.

V is TRBV25-1 and J is TRBJ1-1; D may be TRBD1 (5 bases). Deletions cut 4 bases from V and 4 bases from J, with 13 bases between. In germline, CDR1 is MGHDK, CDR2 SYGVNS. The CDR3 length is 14 residues. The CDR3 DNA reads as TGTGCCAGCAGTGGGCAGGGAAGGATCACTGAAGCTTTCTTT. This translates into CASSGQGRITEAFF.

V and J are TRBV4-3 and TRBJ2-2; 11 bases match TRBD2. V was clipped by 3 bases and J by 1 base; unmatched bases: 7. Germline assignment: CDR1 LGHNA and CDR2 YSLEER. This CDR3 has 18 amino acids. CDR3 in DNA: TGCGCCAGCAGCCAGAGTATGGGACTAGCGGAGAACACCGGGGAGCTGTTTTTT. Amino acid sequence: CASSQSMGLAENTGELFF.

Details on this clone: The germline gene is not matched at one end of the junction; a read error may be the cause. This sequence joins TRBV7-6 and TRBJ2-1; 12 nucleotides line up with TRBD2. This CDR3 contains 17 residues. Germline CDR1 is SGHVS and CDR2 is FNYEAQ. CDR3 protein: CASSMTSGGSSDNEQFF. DNA for the CDR3: TGTGCCAGCAGCATGACTAGCGGGGGTAGCTCCGACAATGAGCAGTTCTTC.

The chain carries TRBV12-5 and TRBJ1-1; TRBD1 matches at 7 bases. The CDR3 is made up of 13 amino acids. V was clipped by 6 bases and J by 4 bases; unmatched bases: 5. Germline V lookup: CDR1 LGHNT, CDR2 FRNRAP. CDR3 DNA sequence: TGTGCTAGTGGGGGACAGTACGGCACTGAAGCTTTCTTT. This gives the protein CASGGQYGTEAFF.

V gene TRBV15 combines with J gene TRBJ2-7, with 7 nucleotides matching TRBD1. Looked up from germline, CDR1 is LNHNV and CDR2 is YYDKDF (reference sequence). This CDR3 contains 16 residues. The ends lost 0 bases at V and 5 bases at J; junction bases unmatched: 10. Here the CDR3 reads CATSRDEGARNNEQYF. CDR3 bases: TGTGCCACCAGCAGAGATGAGGGGGCGAGAAACAACGAGCAGTACTTC.

The V gene is TRBV5-5, the J gene TRBJ1-2, with D perhaps matching TRBD1 (6 bases). In germline, CDR1 is SGHKS, CDR2 YYEKEE (reference sequence). Trimming took 5 bases from V and 4 from J, leaving 18 bases between them. This CDR3 is 15 amino acids long. In nucleotides, the CDR3 is TGTGCCAGCAGACTACAGGGTATTGGTGGCTATGGCTACACCTTC. It codes for CASRLQGIGGYGYTF.

The chain uses TRBV5-1 and TRBJ2-5; 7 positions match TRBD2. With the DNA end fitting TRBJ2-7 better, the J assignment may be wrong. The CDR3 spans 14 residues. CDR1 is SGHRS, CDR2 YFSETQ, per germline. CDR3 sequence (DNA): TGCGCCAGCAGCTTGGGCGGGAGTTCCTACGAGCAGTACTTC. It encodes CASSLGGSSYEQYF.

The chain joins TRBV30 to TRBJ2-3; the match to TRBD1 covers 11 bases. The CDR3 totals 14 residues. After removal of 3 bases from V and 6 bases from J, the junction contained 5 bases not matched to a gene. Per the germline V gene, CDR1 is GTSNPN and CDR2 is SVGIG (reference sequence). CDR3 DNA sequence: TGTGCCTGGAGCTGGACAGGGGGCGACGATACGCAGTATTTT. Its protein product is CAWSWTGGDDTQYF.

This chain joins TRBV6-5 and TRBJ2-7; TRBD1 matches at 9 bases. The CDR3 spans 15 residues. From germline, CDR1 is MNHEY and CDR2 SVGAGI. The trim removed 2 bases at V and 7 bases at J, leaving 9 bases unmatched. The CDR3 nucleotides read TGTGCCAGCAGTTACCCCGGGACAGGGTTTTGGGAGCAGTACTTC. Translating it yields CASSYPGTGFWEQYF.

The chain joins TRBV9 to TRBJ1-2; TRBD1 matches at 7 bases. The length of the CDR3 is 15 residues. The trim removed 2 bases at V and 8 bases at J, leaving 12 bases unmatched. Germline loops: CDR1 SGDLS, CDR2 YYNGEE. The CDR3: CASSVTGSWLYGYTF. CDR3 sequence (DNA): TGTGCCAGCAGCGTGACAGGGAGTTGGTTGTACGGCTACACCTTC.

This rearrangement joins TRBV5-6 to TRBJ1-5; D unclear. Per germline, CDR1 SGHDT and CDR2 YYEEEE. The CDR3 has 13 residues. Deletions cut 1 base from V and 0 bases from J, with 2 bases between. The CDR3 nucleotides are TGTGCCAGCAGCTTGCGTAGCAATCAGCCCCAGCATTTT. Translation: CASSLRSNQPQHF.

This chain joins TRBV9 and TRBJ2-5; 8 bases agree with TRBD2. CDR1 and CDR2 from the germline V gene are SGDLS and YYNGEE. CDR3 length: 15 amino acids. Trimming cost V 5 bases and J 2 bases; bases outside gene matches: 8. For the CDR3, the DNA is TGTGCCAGCAGAAGAGGACTAGCACCTCAAGAGACCCAGTACTTC. Translating gives CASRRGLAPQETQYF.

The chain links TRBV10-2 to TRBJ1-2; the D gene is possibly TRBD1 (5 bases). Trimming removed 0 bases at V and 3 bases at J, with 14 bases between. The germline gives CDR1 WSHSY, CDR2 SAAADI. The CDR3 has 16 amino acids. CDR3 sequence reads: CASSESGRVDYYGYTF. CDR3 bases: TGCGCCAGCAGTGAGTCGGGCAGGGTCGACTACTATGGCTACACCTTC.

V usage is TRBV7-2 and J usage is TRBJ2-5, with D possibly being TRBD2 (5 bases). The CDR3 sequence is 16 residues long. The V end was cut by 5 bases, the J end by 2 bases, with 18 bases between. Germline V lookup: CDR1 SGHTA, CDR2 FQGNSA. Here the CDR3 DNA reads TGTGCCAGCAGCCCATTTTGGTGGGAGACTCAAGAGACCCAGTACTTC. It codes for CASSPFWWETQETQYF.

V usage is TRBV5-1 and J usage is TRBJ1-4; TRBD1 might be the D (6 bases). Trimming pared 4 bases from V and 8 bases from J, leaving 15 bases between. CDR1 and CDR2 from the germline V gene are SGHRS and YFSETQ. CDR3 length: 14 residues. The CDR3 DNA sequence: TGCGCCAGCAGCGCCTCACAGGGTGAGGAAAAACTGTTTTTT. Amino acid sequence: CASSASQGEEKLFF.